The 17 T cell receptor beta chains below come from one sample, sequenced in a study of T cell responses to AZD1222 COVID-19 vaccine. Only in-frame clones appear in the TCRdb table, and some are missing; sequencing was by immunoSEQ multiplex PCR. The table includes roughly 120,000 clones, 70% to 90% detected once. The sample here was peripheral blood, taken on day 0 of AZD1222 vaccination. The receptors originated from an adult in good health.

The CDR3 spells CAWSYGQGEKLFF. The CDR3 DNA reads as TGTGCCTGGAGTTACGGACAGGGGGAAAAACTGTTTTTT. The chain employs TRBV30 and TRBJ1-4, with 9 bases lining up with TRBD1. This CDR3 has 13 amino acids. The J segment lost 8 bases and the V segment lost 2 bases, leaving 3 bases of the junction unmatched. The germline CDR1 and CDR2 sequences are GTSNPN and SVGIG (reference sequence).

The chain carries TRBV24-1 and TRBJ1-1, with no clear D. Trimming pared 9 bases from V and 1 base from J, leaving 11 bases between. Germline CDR1 and CDR2: KGHDR and SFDVKD. CDR3 length: 13 amino acids. CDR3 sequence reads: CATRLKENTEAFF. DNA for the CDR3: TGTGCCACCCGTCTGAAGGAGAACACTGAAGCTTTCTTT.

The chain uses TRBV30 and TRBJ2-5; D gene unclear. The CDR3 runs 12 residues. The V end was cut by 0 bases, the J end by 5 bases, with 7 bases between. CDR1 and CDR2 from the germline V gene are GTSNPN and SVGIG (reference sequence). The CDR3 sequence is CAWSVLYETQYF. CDR3 DNA: TGTGCCTGGAGTGTCTTATATGAGACCCAGTACTTC.

V gene TRBV24-1 combines with J gene TRBJ2-2; TRBD1 is a possible D gene (5 bases). From germline, CDR1 is KGHDR and CDR2 SFDVKD. V was cut by 5 bases and J by 5 bases, with 14 bases left in between. The CDR3 consists of 15 residues. CDR3 bases: TGTGCCACCAGTGCCGTAGCTAGGGGTACCGGGGAGCTGTTTTTT. This gives the protein CATSAVARGTGELFF.

The genes are TRBV9 and TRBJ1-5; TRBD1 agrees at 8 bases. This CDR3 is built from 16 residues. J lost 2 bases, V lost 2 bases, and 6 bases had no gene match. Germline CDR1 SGDLS, CDR2 YYNGEE. This CDR3 reads CASSVTGQGGNQPQHF. Written as DNA, the CDR3 is TGTGCCAGCAGCGTTACAGGACAGGGAGGCAATCAGCCCCAGCATTTT.

This clone was recorded once. This chain connects TRBV18 to TRBJ2-5, with TRBD2 as a possible D gene (5 bases). V was clipped by 1 base and J by 3 bases, with 12 bases between them. The CDR3 extends over 15 amino acids. Germline loops: CDR1 KGHSH, CDR2 LQKENI. The CDR3 is CASSPLASSKETQYF. In DNA form, the CDR3 reads TGTGCCAGCTCACCACTCGCTAGCTCCAAAGAGACCCAGTACTTC.

The chain carries TRBV4-1 and TRBJ2-6; tentative D call: TRBD1 (6 bases). This CDR3 comprises 17 residues. Deletions cut 5 bases from V and 0 bases from J, with 14 bases between. From germline, CDR1 is MGHRA and CDR2 YSYEKL. The CDR3 DNA follows: TGCGCCAGCAGCTGGACAGTCAAGTCCTCTGGGGCCAACGTCCTGACTTTC. This encodes CASSWTVKSSGANVLTF.

The V call is TRBV3-1 (or the pseudogene TRBV3-2), the J call TRBJ1-3; no clear D gene. V was clipped by 3 bases and J by 4 bases, with 13 bases between them. The V gene's germline CDR1 is LGHDT and CDR2 YNNKEL (reference sequence). This CDR3 is built from 15 residues. The CDR3, as DNA: TGTGCCAGCAGCCACCTTCGGGGTTCCGGAAACACCATATATTTT. Protein: CASSHLRGSGNTIYF.

This chain uses TRBV3-1 (or the pseudogene TRBV3-2) with TRBJ1-4, with 8 positions matching TRBD1. This CDR3 is 12 amino acids long. The junction had 3 bases not matched to a gene; V was cut back by 7 bases and J by 8 bases. Germline-derived CDR1 and CDR2 are LGHDT and YNNKEL (reference sequence). CDR3 sequence reads: CASNRQGEKLFF. Here the CDR3 DNA reads TGTGCCAGCAACCGACAGGGGGAAAAACTGTTTTTT.

The gene calls are TRBV6-1 and TRBJ1-2; TRBD1 matches at 9 bases. The CDR3 has 15 amino acids. The ends lost 0 bases at V and 4 bases at J; junction bases unmatched: 3. The germline gives CDR1 MNHNS, CDR2 SASEGT. The CDR3 DNA reads as TGTGCCAGCAGTGAAGCTTACAGGGGGCCCTATGGCTACACCTTC. Translating it yields CASSEAYRGPYGYTF.

V usage is TRBV20-1 and J usage is TRBJ1-5; TRBD1 is a possible D gene (5 bases). The CDR3 runs to 9 residues. Germline V lookup: CDR1 DFQATT, CDR2 SNEGSKA (reference sequence). Between the trimmed V and J ends, which lost 6 bases and 9 bases, there was a span of 6 bases. The CDR3 bases are TGCAGTGCGGGGGGGCCCCAGCATTTT. This sequence encodes CSAGGPQHF.

V gene TRBV10-2 combines with J gene TRBJ1-5, with no clear D. V lost 5 bases and J lost 2, with 13 bases in between. CDR3 length equals 15 residues. Germline V gene data show CDR1 as WSHSY and CDR2 as SAAADI. CDR3 protein: CASSQTDEGNQPQHF. Written as DNA, the CDR3 is TGCGCCAGCAGTCAAACAGACGAGGGCAATCAGCCCCAGCATTTT.

The V gene is TRBV5-1, the J gene TRBJ2-7; 8 bases match TRBD1. The junction had 8 bases not matched to a gene; V was cut back by 4 bases and J by 5 bases. CDR3 length: 14 amino acids. The germline V gene encodes CDR1 SGHRS and CDR2 YFSETQ. The CDR3 nucleotides are TGCGCCAGCAGCCGGGCACCGACAGGGGACGAGCAGTACTTC. This encodes CASSRAPTGDEQYF. The variable domain in full, completed from reference TRBV5-1 and TRBJ2-7, reads KAGVTQTPRYLIKTRGQQVTLSCSPISGHRSVSWYQQTPGQGLQFLFEYFSETQRNKGNFPGRFSGRQFSNSRSEMNVSTLELGDSALYLCASSRAPTGDEQYFGPGTRLTVT.

V usage is TRBV6-5 and J usage is TRBJ2-7, with D perhaps being TRBD1 or TRBD2 (5 bases each). The CDR3 is 12 residues long. Germline V lookup: CDR1 MNHEY, CDR2 SVGAGI. V lost 8 bases and J lost 6, with 14 bases in between. The CDR3 is CASSRGSFEQYF. DNA for the CDR3: TGTGCCAGCTCGAGGGGCAGTTTCGAGCAGTACTTC.

The chain employs TRBV6-5 and TRBJ1-3; TRBD1 matches at 8 bases. This CDR3 has 14 residues. V dropped 5 bases and J dropped 2; count of bases not matched to a gene: 2. Looked up from germline, CDR1 is MNHEY and CDR2 is SVGAGI. CDR3 loop: CASSQTGAGNTIYF. As DNA, the CDR3 is TGTGCCAGCAGTCAGACAGGGGCTGGAAACACCATATATTTT.

This rearrangement joins TRBV27 to TRBJ2-3; D uncertain. Per germline, CDR1 MNHEY and CDR2 SMNVEV (reference sequence). V lost 7 bases, J lost 8 bases, and 25 bases lay in between. CDR3 length: 16 amino acids. CDR3 sequence reads: CASTSFASLETSTQYF. In DNA, the CDR3 is TGTGCCAGCACTAGTTTTGCGTCCCTAGAAACCAGTACGCAGTATTTT.

The chain uses TRBV7-2 and TRBJ2-7; D is possibly TRBD1 (5 bases). V was clipped by 3 bases and J by 7 bases, with 10 bases between them. Germline CDR1 is SGHTA and CDR2 is FQGNSA. The CDR3 loop spans 12 amino acids. Written as DNA, the CDR3 is TGTGCCAGCAGCTTCCAGGGTGGAGAGCAGTACTTC. Translation gives CASSFQGGEQYF.